The clone carrying this TCR beta chain appeared a single time. What it binds is not known. This CDR3 has 18 residues. CDR1 SGHTA and CDR2 FQGTGA come from the germline V gene. Prepared libraries of TCR beta cDNA carried unique molecular identifiers. TCRdb recomputed calls from the PCR reads with MiXCR, one row per CDR3 protein. The table records more than 450,000 distinct CDR3 sequences, roughly 34% of them present only once. This entry belongs to a study of post-analysis software for immune sequencing data. Study-wide results and limits: TRBV segments more frequent in patients than in controls numbered roughly 5 and included TRBV5-6, TRBV5-1 and TRBV20-1. Normalized Chao1 diversity was significantly reduced in patients versus controls.

This receptor was obtained from a girl under 18 with multiple sclerosis. The chain has TRBV7-3 and TRBJ2-4; 10 bases fit TRBD2. The assigned J gene may be wrong: the sequence end matches TRBJ2-5 better. The sample taken for sequencing was blood. The CDR3 DNA follows: TGTGCCAGCAGCAAATGGGGTGGGGGACTAGCGACGCGAGAGACCCAGTACTTC. Translation: CASSKWGGGLATRETQYF.